This T cell receptor beta chain was identified during a study of T cell responses to AZD1222 COVID-19 vaccine. General observations from the study: CD4 TCRs associated with vaccination spanned spike, dominating at 160-218 and 743-854. Baseline seropositivity occurred in only a handful of AZD1222 recipients. Regions left unmutated in variants are reportedly the target of nearly half of spike-specific TCRs.

Germline V gene sequence: CDR1 MNHEY, CDR2 SMNVEV (reference sequence). There are 15 residues in the CDR3. The V end lost 3 bases, the J end lost 8 bases, and 14 bases lay between the germline ends. With regard to this clone: Its cognate antigen is unknown.

TCRdb keeps only in-frame clones here, not all; method: immunoSEQ multiplex PCR. The sample records about 120,000 clones, 86% being singletons. The sequencing here drew on peripheral blood, taken 28 days after the second AZD1222 dose. This TCR was sampled from an adult who received the AZD1222 COVID-19 vaccine. The chain has TRBV27 and TRBJ1-6; no clear D gene. In DNA, the CDR3 is TGTGCCAGCAGTTTGGGAAGGGCGTCATATTCACCCCTCCACTTT. Amino acid sequence: CASSLGRASYSPLHF.